This T cell receptor beta chain was documented in a study of T cells in Graves' hyperthyroidism and ophthalmopathy (dated by TCRdb to about 2019). Turning to the overall study: Peripheral blood was sampled at the time of initial diagnosis, prior to any treatment. A discovery cohort of about a hundred patients, approximately 44 with Graves' ophthalmopathy and about 58 with stable Graves' hyperthyroidism, was used to find distinguishing TCR V-J signatures. Whether ophthalmopathy could be predicted prospectively was tested in an independent validation cohort made up of roughly 20 hyperthyroidism patients plus 17 patients who later progressed to ophthalmopathy. In six Graves' hyperthyroidism patients, the study also compared T-cell repertoires from thyroid tissue with T-cell repertoires from blood. The approximately 90 discovery patients were divided at random into training and test sets in a 7:3 ratio. According to the paper, TCR Vbeta CDR3 sequencing was carried out on 135 peripheral blood samples, which came from around 43 ophthalmopathy, around 74 hyperthyroidism and roughly 17 progressor patients. After blood sampling, hyperthyroidism patients were treated with methimazole at a starting dose of 30 mg daily, and ophthalmopathy patients were treated with high-dose intravenous methylprednisolone.

In its sample, this clonotype was seen a few times. Its antigen specificity is not known. Base qualities are not provided; no much larger clone lies one nucleotide away. Study-wide findings and limitations: Sample size was not statistically predetermined, and investigators were not blinded to group allocation. In cross-validation, a model built on a 13 V-J signature told ophthalmopathy apart from stable hyperthyroidism with approximately 91% sensitivity and about 81% specificity, and in testing the same model reached 80%/75%. During validation, the model predicted progression to ophthalmopathy a median of around 6 months ahead of onset, with around 65% sensitivity and about 72% specificity. Most expanded thyroid clonotypes (frequency above 0.001) were also detected in blood, suggesting blood repertoires may reflect thyroid immune responses.

TCR beta CDR3 regions were amplified from RNA transcripts. A first-round RT-PCR of the TCR CDR3 used the HTBI primer set with the Qiagen OneStep RT-PCR kit. The libraries were constructed in a second round of multiplex PCR and then size-selected and purified. Sequencing of the libraries was done on an Illumina HiSeq2000 using paired-end 100 bp reads. The study's own analysis went as follows. Raw data were processed with SOAPnuke, discarding reads with adapters, uncalled bases, mean Phred below 15, or no exact constant-primer or identifier match. High-quality paired reads were merged with COPE v1.2.5, and unique nucleotide sequences were defined as clonotypes. Clonotypes were aligned to IMGT TRBV, TRBD and TRBJ reference segments using MiTCR v1.1. The analysis included only V-J combinations with a frequency above 0.0001, which together covered around 99% of the repertoires. A TCS score was defined as the ratio between F50 (clonal expansion) and ExV (chaos), using BLOSUM62-based TCRdist between CDR3 peptides within each V-J. Welch's t-statistics and random forest reduced 450 to 600 V-J features to roughly 13, which were used in a naive Bayes classifier (R e1071). The raw public reads went through TCRdb reprocessing: fastp at Q25, MiXCR clone calling, in-frame beta chains kept. Merged by CDR3 protein, the rows form single entries marked with the most common genes and DNA. TCRdb, rather than the study authors, made the V and J calls. This sample comprises some 650,000 distinct CDR3 sequences, roughly 15% of them detected only once. Around 3.3% of the sample is in the top ten clones.

From the germline V gene (reference sequence), CDR1 is DFQATT and CDR2 is SNEGSKA. The CDR3 sequence holds 15 residues, the cysteine and phenylalanine included. The read is trimmed to its CDR3 DNA, 45 bases read in frame from base 1. For this chain, trimming is 1 base at the V end and 4 bases at the J end, and the number of junction bases without a gene match is 5. Ophthalmopathy patients had moderately to severely active disease, Clinical Activity Score of at least 3, NOSPECS grade of at least 4, and duration under 3 months. Patients with uncontrolled infections, other autoimmune diseases, pregnancy or lactation were excluded. Diagnoses were based on clinical symptoms, serum thyroxine and TRAb, thyroid ultrasound and orbital computed tomography. Ficoll-Paque density gradient centrifugation was used to isolate PBMCs from approximately 10 ml of fresh peripheral blood. Total RNA was extracted with Trizol reagent, and quality was checked on an Agilent 2100 Bioanalyzer.

The sequencing input was blood. Here the chain combines TRBV20-1 and TRBJ2-1; a stretch of 9 junction bases matches TRBD2. The clonotype was recovered from a woman aged 40 to 50 with Graves' ophthalmopathy. Here the CDR3 is given as CSARARGGVYNEQFF. The bases read TGCAGTGCTAGAGCGCGGGGGGGCGTATACAATGAGCAGTTCTTC.